This T cell receptor (beta chain) was recorded in a study of technical replicates of blood from a handful of donors (dated by TCRdb to the late 2010s). Concerning this clone: Its antigen is not yet known. There are no base qualities to consult, and no much larger clone falls within one base.

Receptors were amplified or captured by the immunoSEQ multiplex PCR assay. TCRdb retrieved this table from immuneACCESS and kept in-frame rearrangements only. Not all clones are present; in checked studies, unresolved V genes account for under half, and no reason is known for the remainder. For this sample there are more than 90,000 clones; 90% to 96% appear just once. 0.2% to 0.25% of the sample comes from the top ten. CDR1 is given as SGDLS and CDR2 as YYNGEE, both from the germline V gene. Trimming removed 4 bases from V and 4 bases from J, leaving 9 bases between the germline ends. The CDR3, cysteine through phenylalanine, is 13 amino acids long. Here the CDR3 DNA is all that survives: 39 bases in frame from base 1.

The sequence was obtained from a human donor in good health. The sequenced sample was T cells isolated from PBMCs. Recombination joined TRBV9 with TRBJ2-1; TRBD1 could be the D gene, as 5 bases match. CDR3 region: CASSLDRYNEQFF. The DNA sequence reads TGTGCCAGCAGCCTCGACAGATACAATGAGCAGTTCTTC.